This T cell receptor (beta chain) was documented in a study of CD8+ T cells in alopecia areata. Whole-study results and caveats: Tofacitinib significantly decreased scalp clonality and expanded CD8+ clones among top 100. Lesional scalp, especially alopecia totalis/universalis, showed higher clonality than normal scalp. Many expanded lesional clones persisted during tofacitinib (in both scalp and blood). Sequencing of scalp samples also captures resident alphabeta T cells of normal skin.

Extraction and reverse transcription of RNA yielded cDNA as the sequencing template. The method was immunoSEQ multiplex PCR; TCRdb's version includes in-frame clones alone and lacks a portion of them. The sample has some 42,000 clones; around 90% are singletons. The treatment was: oral pan-JAK inhibitor, 5-10 mg twice daily. This clone has just a few counts. Its target is unknown. The CDR3 is 14 residues long. The V end was cut by 10 bases, the J end by 0 bases, with 14 bases between. Germline V gives CDR1 MDHEN, CDR2 SYDVKM. This receptor was identified in a human donor with alopecia areata. The chain employs TRBV28 and TRBJ2-3, with D hard to call. The specimen was CD8+ T cells sorted from blood, collected at week 24, from a patient treated with tofacitinib. Here the CDR3 DNA reads TGTGCCACCTCGCTTGCTCGGAGCACAGATACGCAGTATTTT. This translates into CATSLARSTDTQYF.